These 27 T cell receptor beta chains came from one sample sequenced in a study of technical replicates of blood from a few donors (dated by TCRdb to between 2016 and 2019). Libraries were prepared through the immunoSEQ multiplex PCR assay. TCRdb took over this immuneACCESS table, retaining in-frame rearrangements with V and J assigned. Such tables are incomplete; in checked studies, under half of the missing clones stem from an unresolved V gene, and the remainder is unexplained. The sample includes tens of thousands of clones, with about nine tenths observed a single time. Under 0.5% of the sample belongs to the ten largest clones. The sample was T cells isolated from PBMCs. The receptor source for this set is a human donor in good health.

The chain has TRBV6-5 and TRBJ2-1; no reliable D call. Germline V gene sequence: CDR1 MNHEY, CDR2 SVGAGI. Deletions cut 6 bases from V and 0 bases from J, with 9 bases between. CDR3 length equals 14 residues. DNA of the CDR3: TGTGCCAGCAGAGAATCTAGCTCCTACAATGAGCAGTTCTTC. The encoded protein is CASRESSSYNEQFF.

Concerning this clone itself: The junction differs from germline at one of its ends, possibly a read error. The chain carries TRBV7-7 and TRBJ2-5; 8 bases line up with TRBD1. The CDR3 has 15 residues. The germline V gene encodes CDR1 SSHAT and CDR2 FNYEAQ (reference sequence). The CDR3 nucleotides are TGTGCTAGCAGTCGCGGACAGGGAGTCCAAGAGACCCAGTACTTC. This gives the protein CASSRGQGVQETQYF.

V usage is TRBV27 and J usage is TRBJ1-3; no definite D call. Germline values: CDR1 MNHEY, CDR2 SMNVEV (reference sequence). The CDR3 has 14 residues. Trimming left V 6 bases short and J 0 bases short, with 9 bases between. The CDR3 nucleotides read TGTGCCAGCAGGACACATCCCTCTGGAAACACCATATATTTT. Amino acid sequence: CASRTHPSGNTIYF.

CDR3 amino acids: CASSDMLAGAQETQYF. CDR3 sequence (DNA): TGTGCCAGCAGTGATATGCTAGCGGGGGCACAAGAGACCCAGTACTTC. The chain is built from TRBV25-1 and TRBJ2-5; 10 bases fit TRBD2. The CDR3 totals 16 residues. The junction had 6 bases not matched to a gene; V was cut back by 3 bases and J by 2 bases. The germline CDR1 and CDR2 sequences are MGHDK and SYGVNS. Filled out from reference TRBV25-1 and TRBJ2-5, the complete variable domain reads EADIYQTPRYLVIGTGKKITLECSQTMGHDKMYWYQQDPGMELHLIHYSYGVNSTEKGDLSSESTVSRIRTEHFPLTLESARPSHTSQYLCASSDMLAGAQETQYFGPGTRLLVL.

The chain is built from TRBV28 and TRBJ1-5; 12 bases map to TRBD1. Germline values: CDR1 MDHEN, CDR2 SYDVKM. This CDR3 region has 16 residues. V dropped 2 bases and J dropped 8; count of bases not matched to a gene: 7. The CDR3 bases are TGTGCCAGCAGTTTAATGGGACAGGGGGCAGATGAGCCCCAGCATTTT. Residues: CASSLMGQGADEPQHF.

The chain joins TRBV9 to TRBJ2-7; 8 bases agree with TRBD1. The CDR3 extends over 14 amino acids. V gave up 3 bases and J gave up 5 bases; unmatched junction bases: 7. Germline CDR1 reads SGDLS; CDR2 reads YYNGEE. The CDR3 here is CASSAGGDFHEQYF. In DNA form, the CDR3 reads TGTGCCAGCAGCGCAGGGGGCGATTTCCACGAGCAGTACTTC.

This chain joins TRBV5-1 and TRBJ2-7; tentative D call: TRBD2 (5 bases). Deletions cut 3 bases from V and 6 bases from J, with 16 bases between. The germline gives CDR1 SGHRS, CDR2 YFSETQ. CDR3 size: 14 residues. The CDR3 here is CASSYRLEVGEQYF. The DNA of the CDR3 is TGCGCCAGCAGCTACCGACTGGAGGTAGGCGAGCAGTACTTC.

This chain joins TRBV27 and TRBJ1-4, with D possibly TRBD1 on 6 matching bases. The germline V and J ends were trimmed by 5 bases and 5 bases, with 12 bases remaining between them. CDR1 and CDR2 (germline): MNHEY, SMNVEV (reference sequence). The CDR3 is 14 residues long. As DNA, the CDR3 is TGTGCCAGCAGTCCGGACAGCATCAATGAAAAACTGTTTTTT. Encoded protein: CASSPDSINEKLFF. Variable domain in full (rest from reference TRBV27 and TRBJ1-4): EAQVTQNPRYLITVTGKKLTVTCSQNMNHEYMSWYRQDPGLGLRQIYYSMNVEVTDKGDVPEGYKVSRKEKRNFPLILESPSPNQTSLYFCASSPDSINEKLFFGSGTQLSVL.

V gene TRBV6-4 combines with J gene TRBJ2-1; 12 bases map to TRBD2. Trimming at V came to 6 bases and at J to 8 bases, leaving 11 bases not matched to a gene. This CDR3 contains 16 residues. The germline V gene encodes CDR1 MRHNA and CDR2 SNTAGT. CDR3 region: CASSEGLASGRDEQFF. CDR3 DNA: TGTGCCAGCAGCGAAGGATTGGCTAGCGGGAGGGATGAGCAGTTCTTC.

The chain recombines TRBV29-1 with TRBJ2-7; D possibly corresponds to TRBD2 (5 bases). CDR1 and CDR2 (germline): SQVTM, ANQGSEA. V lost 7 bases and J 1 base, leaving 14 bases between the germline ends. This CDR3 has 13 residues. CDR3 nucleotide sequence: TGCAGCGCTGCCGACGGGGAATCCTACGAGCAGTACTTC. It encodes CSAADGESYEQYF.

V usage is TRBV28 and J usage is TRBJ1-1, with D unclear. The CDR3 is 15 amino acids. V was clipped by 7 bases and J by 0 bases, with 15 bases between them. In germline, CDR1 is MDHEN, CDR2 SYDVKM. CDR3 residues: CASTLGSFMNTEAFF. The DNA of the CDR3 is TGTGCCAGCACCCTCGGGAGCTTCATGAACACTGAAGCTTTCTTT.

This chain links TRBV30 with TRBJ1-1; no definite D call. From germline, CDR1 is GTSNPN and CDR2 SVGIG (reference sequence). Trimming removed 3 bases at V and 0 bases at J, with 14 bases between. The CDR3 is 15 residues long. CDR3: CAWRGEASMNTEAFF. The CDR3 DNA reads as TGTGCCTGGAGGGGAGAGGCCTCCATGAACACTGAAGCTTTCTTT.

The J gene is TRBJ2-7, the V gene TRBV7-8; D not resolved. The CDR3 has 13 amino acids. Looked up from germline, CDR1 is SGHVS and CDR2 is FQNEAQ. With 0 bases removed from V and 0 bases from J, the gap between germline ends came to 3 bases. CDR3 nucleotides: TGTGCCAGCAGCTTAGCTAACTCCTACGAGCAGTACTTC. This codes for CASSLANSYEQYF.

The CDR3 is CASSLDLFRGYTF. The CDR3 coding sequence is TGTGCCAGCAGCTTAGACCTATTCCGTGGCTACACCTTC. V usage is TRBV7-2 and J usage is TRBJ1-2; D ambiguous. The CDR3 consists of 13 residues. V gave up 1 base and J gave up 7 bases, with 10 bases separating them. Per the germline V gene, CDR1 is SGHTA and CDR2 is FQGNSA.

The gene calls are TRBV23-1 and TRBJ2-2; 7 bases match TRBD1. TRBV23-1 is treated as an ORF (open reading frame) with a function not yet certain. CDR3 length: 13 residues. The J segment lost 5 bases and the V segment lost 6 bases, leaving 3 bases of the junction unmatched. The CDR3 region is CASRDRRTGELFF. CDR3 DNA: TGCGCCAGCAGGGACAGGAGAACCGGGGAGCTGTTTTTT.

The CDR3 protein is CASSLATGQPQHF. The DNA of the CDR3 is TGCGCCAGCAGCTTGGCGACAGGCCAGCCCCAGCATTTT. This chain uses TRBV5-1 with TRBJ1-5; possibly TRBD1 for D (6 bases). The length of the CDR3 is 13 residues. The germline gives CDR1 SGHRS, CDR2 YFSETQ. V was trimmed by 0 bases and J by 7 bases, leaving 8 bases between them.

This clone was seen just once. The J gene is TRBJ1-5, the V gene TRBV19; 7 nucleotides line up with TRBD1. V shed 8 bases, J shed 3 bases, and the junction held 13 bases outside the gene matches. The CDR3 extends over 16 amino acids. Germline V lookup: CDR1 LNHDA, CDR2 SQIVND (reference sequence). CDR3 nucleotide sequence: TGTGCCAGTGAATTTAAGAAGACAGGGATCAATCAGCCCCAGCATTTT. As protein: CASEFKKTGINQPQHF. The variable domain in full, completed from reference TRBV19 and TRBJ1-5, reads DGGITQSPKYLFRKEGQNVTLSCEQNLNHDAMYWYRQDPGQGLRLIYYSQIVNDFQKGDIAEGYSVSREKKESFPLTVTSAQKNPTAFYLCASEFKKTGINQPQHFGDGTRLSIL.

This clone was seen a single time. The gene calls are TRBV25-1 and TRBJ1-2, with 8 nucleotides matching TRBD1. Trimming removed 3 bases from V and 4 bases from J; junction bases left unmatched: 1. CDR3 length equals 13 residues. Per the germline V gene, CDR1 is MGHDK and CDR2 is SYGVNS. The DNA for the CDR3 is TGTGCCAGCAGTGACAGGGGGCTCTATGGCTACACCTTC. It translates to CASSDRGLYGYTF.

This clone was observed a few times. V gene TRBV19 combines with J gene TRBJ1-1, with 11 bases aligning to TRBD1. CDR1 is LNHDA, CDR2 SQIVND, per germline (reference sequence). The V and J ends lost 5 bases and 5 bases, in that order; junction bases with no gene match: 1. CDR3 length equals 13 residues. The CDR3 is CASSGQGATEAFF. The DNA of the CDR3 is TGTGCCAGTAGTGGACAGGGGGCGACTGAAGCTTTCTTT.

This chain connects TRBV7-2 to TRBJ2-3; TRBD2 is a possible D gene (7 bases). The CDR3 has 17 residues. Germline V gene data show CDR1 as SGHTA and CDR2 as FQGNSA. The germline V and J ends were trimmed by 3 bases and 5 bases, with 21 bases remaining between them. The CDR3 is CASSFFEGGQGGDTQYF. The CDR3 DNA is TGTGCCAGCAGCTTTTTCGAGGGGGGGCAGGGCGGAGATACGCAGTATTTT.

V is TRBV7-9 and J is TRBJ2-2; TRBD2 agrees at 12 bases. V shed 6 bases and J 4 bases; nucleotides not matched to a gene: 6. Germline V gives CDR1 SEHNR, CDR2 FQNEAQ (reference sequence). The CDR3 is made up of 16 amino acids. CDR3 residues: CASSSSGRGSTGELFF. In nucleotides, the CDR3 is TGTGCCAGCAGTTCTAGCGGGAGGGGGAGCACCGGGGAGCTGTTTTTT.

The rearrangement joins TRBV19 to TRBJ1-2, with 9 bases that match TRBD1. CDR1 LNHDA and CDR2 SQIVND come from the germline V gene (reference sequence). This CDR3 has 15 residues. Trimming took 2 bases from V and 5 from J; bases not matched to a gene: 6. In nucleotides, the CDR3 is TGTGCCAGTAGTATAAAAAGTGGGACAGGGTATGGCTACACCTTC. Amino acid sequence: CASSIKSGTGYGYTF.

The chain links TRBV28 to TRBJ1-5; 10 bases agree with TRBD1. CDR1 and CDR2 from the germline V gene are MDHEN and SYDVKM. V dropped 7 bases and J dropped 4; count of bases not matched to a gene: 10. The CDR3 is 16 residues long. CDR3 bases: TGTGCCAGCAAATTTCTTGGGACAGGGGTTAATCAGCCCCAGCATTTT. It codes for CASKFLGTGVNQPQHF.

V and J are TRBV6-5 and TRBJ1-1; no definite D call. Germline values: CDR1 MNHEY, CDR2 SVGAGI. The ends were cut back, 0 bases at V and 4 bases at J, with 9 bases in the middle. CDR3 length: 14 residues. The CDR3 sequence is CASSYSTEGTEAFF. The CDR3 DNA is TGTGCCAGCAGTTACTCAACGGAGGGCACTGAAGCTTTCTTT.

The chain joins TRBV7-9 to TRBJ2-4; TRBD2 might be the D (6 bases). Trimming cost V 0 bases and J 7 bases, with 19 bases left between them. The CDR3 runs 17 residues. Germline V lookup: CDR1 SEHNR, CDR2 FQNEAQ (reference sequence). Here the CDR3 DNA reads TGTGCCAGCAGCTTAGCGCTAGGAGGGGAGCTGTGGAACATTCAGTACTTC. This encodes CASSLALGGELWNIQYF.

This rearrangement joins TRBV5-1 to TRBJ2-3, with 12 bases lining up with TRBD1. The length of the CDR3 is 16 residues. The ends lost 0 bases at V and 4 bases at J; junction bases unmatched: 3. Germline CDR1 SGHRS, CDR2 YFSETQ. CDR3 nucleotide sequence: TGCGCCAGCAGCTTGGCCGGGACAGGGGGCGCAGATACGCAGTATTTT. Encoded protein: CASSLAGTGGADTQYF.

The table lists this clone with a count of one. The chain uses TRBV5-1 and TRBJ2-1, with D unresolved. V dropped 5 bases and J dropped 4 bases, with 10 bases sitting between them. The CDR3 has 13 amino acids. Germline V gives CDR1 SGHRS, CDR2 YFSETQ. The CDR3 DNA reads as TGCGCCAGCAGTCCCCCCCTTTACAATGAGCAGTTCTTC. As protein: CASSPPLYNEQFF. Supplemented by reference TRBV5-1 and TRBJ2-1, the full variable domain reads KAGVTQTPRYLIKTRGQQVTLSCSPISGHRSVSWYQQTPGQGLQFLFEYFSETQRNKGNFPGRFSGRQFSNSRSEMNVSTLELGDSALYLCASSPPLYNEQFFGPGTRLTVL.